A single sample gave rise to the 9 T cell receptor beta chains below, sequenced in a study of T cells in Graves' hyperthyroidism and ophthalmopathy. Amplified regions were TCR beta CDR3 sequences from RNA transcripts. Initially, a first-round RT-PCR of the TCR CDR3 employed the HTBI primer set. TCRdb itself ran the multiplex PCR reads through MiXCR, one entry per CDR3 protein. Here the sample spans about 180,000 distinct CDR3 sequences, approximately 17% being singletons. The sample consisted of blood. The receptor set was obtained from a woman in her 50s with Graves' hyperthyroidism.

This clonotype was observed at least ten times. This chain joins TRBV29-1 and TRBJ1-2; no reliable D call. Deletions cut 1 base from V and 4 bases from J, with 13 bases between. Germline CDR1 reads SQVTM; CDR2 reads ANQGSEA. The CDR3 is 14 amino acids. The CDR3: CSVEGKRVSYGYTF. CDR3 DNA: TGCAGCGTTGAAGGGAAACGGGTCTCCTATGGCTACACCTTC.

This clonotype was detected ten times or more. The chain is built from TRBV9 and TRBJ2-1; 12 positions match TRBD2. The germline V gene has CDR1 SGDLS and CDR2 YYNGEE. CDR3 length equals 16 residues. The V gene end was trimmed by 4 bases and the J gene end by 6 bases; junction bases not matched to a gene: 8. CDR3 DNA sequence: TGTGCCAGCAGCTTGGGGCTAGCGGGGGGGCTCAATGAGCAGTTCTTC. It is translated as CASSLGLAGGLNEQFF. Using reference TRBV9 and TRBJ2-1 for the parts outside the CDR3, the full variable domain is DSGVTQTPKHLITATGQRVTLRCSPRSGDLSVYWYQQSLDQGLQFLIQYYNGEERAKGNILERFSAQQFPDLHSELNLSSLELGDSALYFCASSLGLAGGLNEQFFGPGTRLTVL.

There are many counts of this clonotype. The chain uses TRBV20-1 and TRBJ2-3; TRBD2 agrees at 7 bases. V lost 4 bases to trimming and J lost 6 bases; unmatched junction nucleotides: 10. CDR3 length: 14 residues. Germline V gene sequence: CDR1 DFQATT, CDR2 SNEGSKA (reference sequence). DNA of the CDR3: TGCAGTGCTATCGGAGCGGGGAGAAGGGATACGCAGTATTTT. Protein sequence: CSAIGAGRRDTQYF.

This clonotype came up many times. The chain recombines TRBV7-9 with TRBJ1-1; D gene uncertain. The CDR3 runs to 13 residues. CDR1 and CDR2 (germline): SEHNR, FQNEAQ (reference sequence). The V end was cut by 1 base, the J end by 7 bases, with 10 bases between. As DNA, the CDR3 is TGTGCCAGCAGCTTAGGTGGACCCAATGAAGCTTTCTTT. Translating gives CASSLGGPNEAFF.

This clonotype was recorded many times. This sequence joins TRBV12-5 and TRBJ1-2; the match to TRBD1 covers 9 bases. Trimming removed 4 bases from V and 4 bases from J; junction bases left unmatched: 4. Germline loops: CDR1 LGHNT, CDR2 FRNRAP. The CDR3 spans 14 residues. CDR3: CASGSRQGVYGYTF. In DNA, the CDR3 is TGTGCTAGTGGTTCCAGACAGGGGGTCTATGGCTACACCTTC. Based on the CDR3 plus reference TRBV12-5 and TRBJ1-2, the full variable domain is DARVTQTPRHKVTEMGQEVTMRCQPILGHNTVFWYRQTMMQGLELLAYFRNRAPLDDSGMPKDRFSAEMPDATLATLKIQPSEPRDSAVYFCASGSRQGVYGYTFGSGTRLTVV.

CDR3 DNA sequence: TGTGCCAGCAGTGAAGCGACAGGTGGAAACACCATATATTTT. This gives the protein CASSEATGGNTIYF. The chain joins TRBV6-1 to TRBJ1-3; D is perhaps TRBD1 (6 bases). This CDR3 spans 14 amino acids. CDR1 and CDR2 (germline): MNHNS, SASEGT. V was cut by 0 bases and J by 3 bases, with 6 bases left in between.

The chain joins TRBV4-1 to TRBJ2-3, with D unclear. V was pared by 2 bases and J by 2 bases, with 2 bases between. CDR1 is MGHRA, CDR2 YSYEKL, per germline. This CDR3 has 12 residues. CDR3 residues: CASSQPTDTQYF. CDR3 bases: TGCGCCAGCAGCCAACCCACAGATACGCAGTATTTT.

This clonotype was found a few times. V usage is TRBV24-1 and J usage is TRBJ2-3, with D uncertain. Looked up from germline, CDR1 is KGHDR and CDR2 is SFDVKD. Trimming took off 3 bases at V and 0 bases at J, with 18 bases between the two ends. CDR3 length: 18 residues. In DNA form, the CDR3 reads TGTGCCACCAGTGATCCGGCGGAATACAGCCCTAGCACAGATACGCAGTATTTT. Translating it yields CATSDPAEYSPSTDTQYF.

There are many counts of this clonotype. The rearrangement links TRBV20-1 to TRBJ2-5, with TRBD2 as a possible D gene (6 bases). Germline CDR1 and CDR2: DFQATT and SNEGSKA (reference sequence). This CDR3 contains 15 residues. V gave up 3 bases and J gave up 3 bases, with 17 bases separating them. In DNA form, the CDR3 reads TGCAGTGCTAGCGGGACTCTAGGGCCCAAAGAGACCCAGTACTTC. Its protein product is CSASGTLGPKETQYF.